Given below is one TCR beta chain in context. Its antigen is undetermined. This record belongs to a study of PD-1 blockade in mismatch repair-deficient tumors. The CDR3 contains 14 residues. The germline V and J ends were trimmed by 4 bases and 3 bases, with 13 bases remaining between them. Germline loops: CDR1 SGHNT, CDR2 YYREEE (reference sequence). PCR or immunohistochemistry showed mismatch repair deficiency in every enrolled patient. The TCR-sequenced patients were a few responders to pembrolizumab. Assay: immunoSEQ multiplex PCR; the TCRdb copy retains only in-frame clones and omits some. The table has 100,000 or so clones, roughly four fifths seen once; the top ten hold 6.3%. Overall study results and limits: Rapid post-treatment expansion, then contraction, generally preceding radiologic response, marked tumor-resident clones.

The chain has TRBV5-4 and TRBJ1-2; D possibly corresponds to TRBD1 (5 bases). The sequences come from peripheral blood, collected about 33 weeks after starting pembrolizumab. This sequence was found in an adult with mismatch repair-deficient cancer. In DNA form, the CDR3 reads TGTGCCAGCAGCCTAAAAATGGGGGACTATGGCTACACCTTC. Translation gives CASSLKMGDYGYTF.